Listed here is a single T cell receptor (beta chain). Antigen specificity is unknown. The data belong to a study of graft-versus-host responses after intestinal transplantation. Study context: Transplants were multivisceral, liver-intestinal, or isolated intestinal. Induction with anti-thymocyte globulin, then tacrolimus and steroids for around three years, was given to all recipients. Whole-study results and caveats: There was an association between peak levels of circulating GvH clones and early post-transplant HvG declines. There were GvH clones found in recipient marrow, and some of them appeared first in ileum or blood.

Germline CDR1 and CDR2: SGHRS and YFSETQ. Trimming took 6 bases from V and 6 from J, leaving 12 bases between them. CDR3 length: 13 amino acids. The method was immunoSEQ multiplex PCR; TCRdb's version includes in-frame clones alone and lacks a portion of them. Of about 130,000 clones listed, about 90% were seen once; the top ten hold roughly 0.19%. The TCR was taken from a human donor who received an intestinal transplant. The chain joins TRBV5-1 to TRBJ2-2; a weak D match, TRBD1 (6 bases). This material consisted of unstimulated CD4+ T cells sorted from spleen or lymph node cells, taken before intestinal transplant. This chain's CDR3 is CASKRTASGELFF. DNA of the CDR3: TGCGCCAGCAAACGGACAGCCTCCGGGGAGCTGTTTTTT.